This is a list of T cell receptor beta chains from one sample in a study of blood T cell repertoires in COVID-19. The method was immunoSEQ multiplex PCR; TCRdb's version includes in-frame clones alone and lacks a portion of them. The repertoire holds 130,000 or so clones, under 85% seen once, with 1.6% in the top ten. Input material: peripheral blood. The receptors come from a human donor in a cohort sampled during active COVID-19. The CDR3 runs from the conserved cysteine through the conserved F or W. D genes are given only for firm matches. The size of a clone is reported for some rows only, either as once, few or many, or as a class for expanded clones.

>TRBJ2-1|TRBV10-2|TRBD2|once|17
TGCGCCAGCAGTGACCCCTCAAGCGGGAGGGTGTACAATGAGCAGTTCTTC
CASSDPSSGRVYNEQFF
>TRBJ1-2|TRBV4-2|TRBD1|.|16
TGTGCCAGCAGCCAAGATCCGGCAGGGGGCGCCTATGGCTACACCTTC
CASSQDPAGGAYGYTF
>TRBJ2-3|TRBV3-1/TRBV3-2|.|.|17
TGTGCCAGCAGCCGCCATACCAGAGGCCCAAGCACAGATACGCAGTATTTT
CASSRHTRGPSTDTQYF
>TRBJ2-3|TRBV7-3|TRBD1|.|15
TGTGCCAGCAGACGTGGGGACAGATTCACAGATACGCAGTATTTT
CASRRGDRFTDTQYF
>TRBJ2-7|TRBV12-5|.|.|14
TGTGCTAGTGGTTTGAGCGGGTCCAGATCCGAGCAGTACTTC
CASGLSGSRSEQYF
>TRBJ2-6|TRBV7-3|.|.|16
TGTGCCAGCAGCTTAAACCCAGTATCTGGGGCCAACGTCCTGACTTTC
CASSLNPVSGANVLTF
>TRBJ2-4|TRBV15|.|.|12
TGTGCCACCAGCAGGGACTGGGCACTTCAGTACTTC
CATSRDWALQYF
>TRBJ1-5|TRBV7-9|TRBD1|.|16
TGTGCCAGCAGCTTATGGGTGGGGACAGGGGCTCAGCCCCAGCATTTT
CASSLWVGTGAQPQHF
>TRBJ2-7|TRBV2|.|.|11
TGTGCCAGCAGCCAGGGTTACGAGCAGTACTTC
CASSQGYEQYF
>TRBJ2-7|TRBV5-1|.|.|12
TGCGCCAGCAGCTCAGCCGGGTACGAGCAGTACTTC
CASSSAGYEQYF
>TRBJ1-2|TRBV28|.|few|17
TGTGCCAGCGCTGACGGCGGCAGTCGACCCGTCAACTATGGCTACACCTTC
CASADGGSRPVNYGYTF
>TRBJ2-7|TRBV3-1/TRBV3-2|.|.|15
TGTGCCAGCAGCCAAGGGGGTGGGAGGCCCAACGAGCAGTACTTC
CASSQGGGRPNEQYF
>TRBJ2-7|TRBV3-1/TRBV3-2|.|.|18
TGTGCCAGCAGCCCCGACGGACATTCGGAGCGATATCTCTACGAGCAGTACTTC
CASSPDGHSERYLYEQYF
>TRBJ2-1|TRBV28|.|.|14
TGTGCCAGCAGTTTACAACAGGCATACAATGAGCAGTTCTTC
CASSLQQAYNEQFF
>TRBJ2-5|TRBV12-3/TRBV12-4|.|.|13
TGTGCCAGCAGTTTAGGGAGGGAAGAGACCCAGTACTTC
CASSLGREETQYF
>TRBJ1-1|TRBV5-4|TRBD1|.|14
TGTGCCAGCAGCTTAGACAGGGGGAACACTGAAGCTTTCTTT
CASSLDRGNTEAFF
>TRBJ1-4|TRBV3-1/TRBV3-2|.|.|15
TGTGCCAGCAGCCATTCCCAGGGGTTTAATGAAAAACTGTTTTTT
CASSHSQGFNEKLFF
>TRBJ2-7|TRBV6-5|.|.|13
TGTGCCAGCAGTTGGGGGCACGGGTACGAGCAGTACTTC
CASSWGHGYEQYF
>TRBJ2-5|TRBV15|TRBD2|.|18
TGTGCCACCAGCAGAGATCACCCCCGACTAGCCAGGCGAGAGACCCAGTACTTC
CATSRDHPRLARRETQYF
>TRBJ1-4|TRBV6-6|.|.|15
TGTGCCAGCAGTGCACAGACAGGAGATAATGAAAAACTGTTTTTT
CASSAQTGDNEKLFF
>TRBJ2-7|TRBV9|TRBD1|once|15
TGTGCCAGCAGCGCAGGGGGCGCCTCATCCTACGAGCAGTACTTC
CASSAGGASSYEQYF
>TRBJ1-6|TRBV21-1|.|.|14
TGTGCCAGCAGCAAAGGGGGGGAGGACTCACCCCTCCACTTT
CASSKGGEDSPLHF
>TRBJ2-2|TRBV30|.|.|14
TGTGCCTGGAGTGTACTTAGTATCACCGGGGAGCTGTTTTTT
CAWSVLSITGELFF